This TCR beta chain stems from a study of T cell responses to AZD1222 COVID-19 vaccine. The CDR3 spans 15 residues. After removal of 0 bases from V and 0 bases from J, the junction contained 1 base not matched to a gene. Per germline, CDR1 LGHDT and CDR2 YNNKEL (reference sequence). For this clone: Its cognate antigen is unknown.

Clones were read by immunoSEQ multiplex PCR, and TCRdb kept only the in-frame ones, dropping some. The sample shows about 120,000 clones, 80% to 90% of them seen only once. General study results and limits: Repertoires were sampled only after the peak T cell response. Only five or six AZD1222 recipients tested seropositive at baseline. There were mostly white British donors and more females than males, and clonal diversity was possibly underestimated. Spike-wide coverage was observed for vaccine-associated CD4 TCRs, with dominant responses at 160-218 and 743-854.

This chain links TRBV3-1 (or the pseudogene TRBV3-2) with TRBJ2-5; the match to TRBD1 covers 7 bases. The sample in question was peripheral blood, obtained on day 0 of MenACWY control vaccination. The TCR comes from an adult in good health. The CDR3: CASSQDRGYQETQYF. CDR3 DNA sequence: TGTGCCAGCAGCCAAGACAGGGGGTACCAAGAGACCCAGTACTTC.